A selection of T cell receptor beta chains follows, all from one sample in a study of post-analysis software for immune sequencing data. TCRdb recomputed calls from the PCR reads with MiXCR, one row per CDR3 protein. The profile covers 650,000 to 850,000 distinct CDR3 sequences, with around 53% appearing a single time and 4% to 5.5% taken by the ten largest. The sequenced material came from blood. The receptors originated from a girl under 18 with multiple sclerosis. Each CDR3 is given with its conserved first and last residue. Each record gives: clone size, D gene, J gene, V gene, CDR3 protein, CDR3 DNA. D genes are given only for firm matches. For some rows the clone size is stated as once, few or many, or as a class when expanded; others skip it.

few	TRBD2	TRBJ2-7	TRBV30	CAWSAFTGTTSYEQYF	TGTGCCTGGAGTGCCTTCACCGGGACTACCTCGTACGAGCAGTACTTC
.	.	TRBJ1-2	TRBV29-1	CSVEGTYKGRPGYTF	TGCAGCGTTGAAGGAACGTACAAAGGTCGACCCGGCTACACCTTC
.	TRBD2	TRBJ2-7	TRBV29-1	CSVEGMGGSPYEQYF	TGCAGCGTTGAAGGTATGGGCGGGAGCCCCTACGAGCAGTACTTC
.	.	TRBJ2-3	TRBV7-9	CASSPMAWQAAAAQYF	TGTGCCAGCAGCCCCATGGCCTGGCAGGCCGCGGCGGCGCAGTATTTT
few	.	TRBJ2-5	TRBV12-3/TRBV12-4	CASSSGSGEQYF	TGTGCCAGCAGTTCAGGGTCGGGGGAGCAGTACTTC
.	.	TRBJ2-7	TRBV5-1	CASSLVEGVSSYEQYF	TGCGCCAGCAGCTTGGTTGAGGGAGTGAGCTCCTACGAGCAGTACTTC
few	TRBD2	TRBJ2-1	TRBV7-8	CASSPRLAGGQFYNEQFF	TGTGCCAGCAGCCCTAGACTAGCGGGAGGTCAATTCTACAATGAGCAGTTCTTC
.	.	TRBJ2-3	TRBV20-1	CSASITITDTQYF	TGCAGTGCTTCGATTACCATCACAGATACGCAGTATTTT
.	.	TRBJ2-7	TRBV3-1	CASSQGVTRISYEQYF	TGTGCCAGCAGCCAAGGGGTTACTAGGATCTCCTACGAGCAGTACTTC
few	TRBD1	TRBJ2-7	TRBV29-1	CSVEGATGGDYEQYF	TGCAGCGTTGAAGGGGCGACAGGGGGGGATTACGAGCAGTACTTC
.	.	TRBJ2-3	TRBV5-5	CASRDGRQTSTDTQYF	TGTGCCAGCAGGGATGGTCGTCAGACGAGCACAGATACGCAGTATTTT
few	.	TRBJ2-4	TRBV20-1	CSATGVRDVAKNIQYF	TGCAGTGCTACAGGAGTCCGGGACGTAGCCAAAAACATTCAGTACTTC
.	.	TRBJ1-5	TRBV6-5	CASSFASPGQPQHF	TGTGCCAGCAGTTTTGCCTCCCCGGGTCAGCCCCAGCATTTT
.	TRBD2	TRBJ2-1	TRBV6-5	CASSYRTSGGAEQFF	TGTGCCAGCAGTTACCGGACTAGCGGGGGGGCTGAGCAGTTCTTC
.	TRBD2	TRBJ2-7	TRBV6-5	CASSSIRDYLTYEQYF	TGTGCCAGCAGTTCTATCCGGGACTACTTAACCTACGAGCAGTACTTC
.	.	TRBJ2-3	TRBV12-3/TRBV12-4	CASRAGGHTDTQYF	TGTGCCAGCAGGGCAGGGGGGCACACAGATACGCAGTATTTT
.	.	TRBJ1-2	TRBV5-5	CASSLEGVPGYTF	TGTGCCAGCAGCTTGGAAGGGGTACCTGGCTACACCTTC
.	TRBD2	TRBJ2-7	TRBV7-9	CASSHRLAGSYEQYF	TGTGCCAGCAGCCATCGACTAGCGGGTTCCTACGAGCAGTACTTC